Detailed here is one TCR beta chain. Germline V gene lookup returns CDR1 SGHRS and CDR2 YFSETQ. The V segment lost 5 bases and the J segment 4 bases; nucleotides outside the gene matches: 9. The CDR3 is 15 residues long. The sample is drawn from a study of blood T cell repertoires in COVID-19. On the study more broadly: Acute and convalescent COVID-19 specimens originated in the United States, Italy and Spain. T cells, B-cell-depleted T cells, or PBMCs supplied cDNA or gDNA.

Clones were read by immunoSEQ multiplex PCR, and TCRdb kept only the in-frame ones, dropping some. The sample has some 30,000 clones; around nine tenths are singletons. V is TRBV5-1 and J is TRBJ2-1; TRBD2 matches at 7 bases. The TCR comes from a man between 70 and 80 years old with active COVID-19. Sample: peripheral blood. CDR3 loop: CASSQTTRGYNEQFF. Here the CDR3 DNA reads TGCGCCAGCAGTCAAACCACGCGGGGGTACAATGAGCAGTTCTTC.